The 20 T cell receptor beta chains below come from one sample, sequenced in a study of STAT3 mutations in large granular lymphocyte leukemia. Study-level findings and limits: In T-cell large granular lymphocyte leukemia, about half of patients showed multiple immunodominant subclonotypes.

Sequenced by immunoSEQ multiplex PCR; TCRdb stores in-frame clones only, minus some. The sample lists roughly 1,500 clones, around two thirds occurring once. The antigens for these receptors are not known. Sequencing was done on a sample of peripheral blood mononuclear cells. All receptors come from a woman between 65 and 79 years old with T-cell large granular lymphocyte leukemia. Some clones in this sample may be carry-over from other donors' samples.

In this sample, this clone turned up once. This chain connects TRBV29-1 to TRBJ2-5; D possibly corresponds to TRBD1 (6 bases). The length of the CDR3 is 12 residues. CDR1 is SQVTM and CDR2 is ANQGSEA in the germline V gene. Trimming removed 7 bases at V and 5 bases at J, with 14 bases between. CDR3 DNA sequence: TGCAGCGGAACAGGGTTCGGGGAGACCCAGTACTTC. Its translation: CSGTGFGETQYF.

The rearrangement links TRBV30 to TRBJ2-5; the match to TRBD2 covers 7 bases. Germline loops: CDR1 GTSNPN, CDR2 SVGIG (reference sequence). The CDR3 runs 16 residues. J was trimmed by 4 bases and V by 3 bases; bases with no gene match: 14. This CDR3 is CAWRRPGGGPGETQYF. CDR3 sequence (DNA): TGTGCCTGGAGACGCCCTGGGGGAGGGCCGGGAGAGACCCAGTACTTC.

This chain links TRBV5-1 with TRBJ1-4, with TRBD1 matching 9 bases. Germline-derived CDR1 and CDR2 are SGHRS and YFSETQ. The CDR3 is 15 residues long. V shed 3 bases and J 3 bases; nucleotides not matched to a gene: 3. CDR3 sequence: CASSSQGAANEKLFF. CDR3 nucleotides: TGCGCCAGCAGCTCACAGGGGGCCGCTAATGAAAAACTGTTTTTT.

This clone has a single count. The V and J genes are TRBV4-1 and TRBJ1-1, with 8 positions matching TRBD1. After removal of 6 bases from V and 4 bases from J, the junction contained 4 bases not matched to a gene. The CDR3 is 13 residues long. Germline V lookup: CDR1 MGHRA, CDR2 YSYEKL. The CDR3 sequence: CASRLTGGTEAFF. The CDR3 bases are TGCGCCAGCAGACTCACAGGGGGCACTGAAGCTTTCTTT.

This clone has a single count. CDR3 DNA sequence: TGCAGCGTTCTGAAAGACGAGCAGTTCTTC. Translated: CSVLKDEQFF. The V gene is TRBV29-1, the J gene TRBJ2-1, with D unclear. Germline V gene sequence: CDR1 SQVTM, CDR2 ANQGSEA. Trimming pared 5 bases from V and 10 bases from J, leaving 9 bases between. This CDR3 has 10 amino acids.

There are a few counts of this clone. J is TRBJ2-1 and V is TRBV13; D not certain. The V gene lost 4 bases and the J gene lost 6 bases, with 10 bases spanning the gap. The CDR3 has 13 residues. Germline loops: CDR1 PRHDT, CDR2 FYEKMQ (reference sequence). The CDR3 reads CASSSSLGNEQFF. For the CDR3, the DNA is TGTGCCAGCAGCTCCTCCCTAGGCAATGAGCAGTTCTTC.

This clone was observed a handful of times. CDR3 loop: CASSLLRTGRVQPQHF. CDR3 sequence (DNA): TGTGCCAGCAGTTTATTACGGACAGGCAGAGTTCAGCCCCAGCATTTT. The rearrangement uses TRBV28 and TRBJ1-5; 7 bases line up with TRBD1. The V segment lost 1 base and the J segment 6 bases; nucleotides outside the gene matches: 9. The germline CDR1 and CDR2 sequences are MDHEN and SYDVKM. The CDR3 consists of 16 residues. The full variable domain, its missing parts supplied by reference TRBV28 and TRBJ1-5, is DVKVTQSSRYLVKRTGEKVFLECVQDMDHENMFWYRQDPGLGLRLIYFSYDVKMKEKGDIPEGYSVSREKKERFSLILESASTNQTSMYLCASSLLRTGRVQPQHFGDGTRLSIL.

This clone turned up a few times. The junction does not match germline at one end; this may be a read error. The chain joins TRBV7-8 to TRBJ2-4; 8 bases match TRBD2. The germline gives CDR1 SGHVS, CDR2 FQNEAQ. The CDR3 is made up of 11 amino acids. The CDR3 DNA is TGTGCCAGCAGCGTACCGGGACTAGGGGTCTTC. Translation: CASSVPGLGVF. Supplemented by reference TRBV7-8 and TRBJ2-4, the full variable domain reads GAGVSQSPRYKVAKRGQDVALRCDPISGHVSLFWYQQALGQGPEFLTYFQNEAQLDKSGLPSDRFFAERPEGSVSTLKIQRTQQEDSAVYLCASSVPGLGVFGAGTRLSVL.

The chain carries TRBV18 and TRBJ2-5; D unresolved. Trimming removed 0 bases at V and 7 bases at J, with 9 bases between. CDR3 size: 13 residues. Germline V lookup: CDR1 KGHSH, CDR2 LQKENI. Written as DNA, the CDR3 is TGTGCCAGCTCACCACCCACGGACCCGACCCAGTACTTC. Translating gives CASSPPTDPTQYF.

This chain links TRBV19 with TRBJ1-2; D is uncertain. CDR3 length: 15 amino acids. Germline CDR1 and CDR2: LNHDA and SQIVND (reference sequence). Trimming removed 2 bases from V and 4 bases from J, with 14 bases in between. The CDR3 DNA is TGTGCCAGTAGTATAAACTACGGCAGCCTCTATGGCTACACCTTC. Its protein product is CASSINYGSLYGYTF.

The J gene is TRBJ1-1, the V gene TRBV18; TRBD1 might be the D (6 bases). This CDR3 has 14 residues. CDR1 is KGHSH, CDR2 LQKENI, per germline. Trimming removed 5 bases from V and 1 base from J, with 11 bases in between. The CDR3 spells CASSYREGNTEAFF. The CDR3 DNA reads TGTGCCAGCTCATACAGGGAGGGGAACACTGAAGCTTTCTTT.

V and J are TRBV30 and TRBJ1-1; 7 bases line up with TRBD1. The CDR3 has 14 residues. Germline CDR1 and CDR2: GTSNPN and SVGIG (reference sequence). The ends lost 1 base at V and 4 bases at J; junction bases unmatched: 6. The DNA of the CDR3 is TGTGCCTGGAGTGAAGGGGGCGCGGGCACTGAAGCTTTCTTT. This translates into CAWSEGGAGTEAFF. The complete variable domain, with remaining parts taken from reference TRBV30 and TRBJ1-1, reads SQTIHQWPATLVQPVGSPLSLECTVEGTSNPNLYWYRQAAGRGLQLLFYSVGIGQISSEVPQNLSASRPQDRQFILSSKKLLLSDSGFYLCAWSEGGAGTEAFFGQGTRLTVV.

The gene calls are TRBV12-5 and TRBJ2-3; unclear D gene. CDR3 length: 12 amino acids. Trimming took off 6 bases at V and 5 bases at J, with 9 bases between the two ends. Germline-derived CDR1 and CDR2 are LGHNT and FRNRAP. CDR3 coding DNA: TGTGCTAGTGGGCCCGGGTTAGATACGCAGTATTTT. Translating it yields CASGPGLDTQYF.

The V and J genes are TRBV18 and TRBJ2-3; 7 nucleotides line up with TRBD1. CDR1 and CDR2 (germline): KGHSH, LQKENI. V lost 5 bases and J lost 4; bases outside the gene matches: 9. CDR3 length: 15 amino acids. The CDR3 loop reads CASSSGQTVADTQYF. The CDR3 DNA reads TGTGCCAGCTCATCGGGACAGACGGTCGCAGATACGCAGTATTTT.

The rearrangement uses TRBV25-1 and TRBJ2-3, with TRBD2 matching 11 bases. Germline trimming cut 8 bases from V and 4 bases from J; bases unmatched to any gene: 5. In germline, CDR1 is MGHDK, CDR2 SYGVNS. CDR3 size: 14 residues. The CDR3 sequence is CASQTSGRSDTQYF. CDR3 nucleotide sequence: TGTGCCAGCCAAACTAGCGGGAGATCAGATACGCAGTATTTT.

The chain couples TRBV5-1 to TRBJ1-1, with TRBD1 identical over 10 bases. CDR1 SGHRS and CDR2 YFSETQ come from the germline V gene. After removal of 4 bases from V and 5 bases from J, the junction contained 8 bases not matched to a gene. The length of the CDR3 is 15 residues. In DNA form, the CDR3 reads TGCGCCAGCAGCCCACAGACAGGGGGCGGAACTGAAGCTTTCTTT. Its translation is CASSPQTGGGTEAFF.

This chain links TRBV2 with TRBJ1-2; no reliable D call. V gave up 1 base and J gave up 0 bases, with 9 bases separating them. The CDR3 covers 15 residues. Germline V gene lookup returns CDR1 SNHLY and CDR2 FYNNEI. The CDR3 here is CASSEGGLANYGYTF. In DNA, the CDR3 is TGTGCCAGCAGTGAAGGAGGCCTAGCTAACTATGGCTACACCTTC.

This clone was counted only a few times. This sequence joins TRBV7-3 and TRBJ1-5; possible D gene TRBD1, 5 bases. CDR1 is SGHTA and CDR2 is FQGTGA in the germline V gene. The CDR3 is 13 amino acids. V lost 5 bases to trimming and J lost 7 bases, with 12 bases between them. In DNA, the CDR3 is TGTGCCAGCAGCAGACAGTCCGGGCAGCCCCAGCATTTT. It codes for CASSRQSGQPQHF.

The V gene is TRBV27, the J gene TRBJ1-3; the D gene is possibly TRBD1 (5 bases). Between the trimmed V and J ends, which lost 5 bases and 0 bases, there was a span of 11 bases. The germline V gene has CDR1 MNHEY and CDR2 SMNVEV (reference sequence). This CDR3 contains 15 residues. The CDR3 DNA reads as TGTGCCAGCAGTCGTGGGACGTCCTCTGGAAACACCATATATTTT. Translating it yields CASSRGTSSGNTIYF.

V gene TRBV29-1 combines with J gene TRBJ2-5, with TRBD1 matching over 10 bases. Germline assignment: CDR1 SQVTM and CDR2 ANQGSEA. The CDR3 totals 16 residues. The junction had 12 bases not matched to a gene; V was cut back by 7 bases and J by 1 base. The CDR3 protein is CSGLFRDRGFQETQYF. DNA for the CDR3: TGCAGCGGCTTATTCCGGGACAGGGGATTCCAAGAGACCCAGTACTTC.